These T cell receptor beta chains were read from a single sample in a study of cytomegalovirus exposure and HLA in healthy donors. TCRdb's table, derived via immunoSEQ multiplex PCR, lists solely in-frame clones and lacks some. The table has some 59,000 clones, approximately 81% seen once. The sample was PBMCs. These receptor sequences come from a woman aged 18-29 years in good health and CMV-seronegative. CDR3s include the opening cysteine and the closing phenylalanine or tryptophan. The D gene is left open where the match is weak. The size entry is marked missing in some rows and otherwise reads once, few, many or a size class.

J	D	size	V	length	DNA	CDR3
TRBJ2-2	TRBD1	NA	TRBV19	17	TGTGCCAGTAGCCCCTATCGTCTCCGGGACAGGGGGGGGGAGCTGTTTTTT	CASSPYRLRDRGGELFF
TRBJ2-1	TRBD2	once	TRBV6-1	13	TGTGCCAGCAGTGAAGTCGCTAGCGGAGGTGGGTTCTTC	CASSEVASGGGFF
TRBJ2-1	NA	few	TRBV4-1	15	TGCGCCAGCAGCCAAGTGGTCAGGGGCTACAATGAGCAGTTCTTC	CASSQVVRGYNEQFF
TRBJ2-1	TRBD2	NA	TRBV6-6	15	TGTGCCAGCAGTTACCCCTCTAGCGGGAGGACTGAGCAGTTCTTC	CASSYPSSGRTEQFF
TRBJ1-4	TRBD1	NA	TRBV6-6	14	TGTGCCAGCAGTTACTGGGACAGGAGGGAAAAACTGTTTTTT	CASSYWDRREKLFF
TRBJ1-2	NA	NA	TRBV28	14	TGTGCCAGCAGTGCCGCGGGGCGCGGGTATGGCTACACCTTC	CASSAAGRGYGYTF
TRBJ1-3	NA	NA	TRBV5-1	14	TGCGCCAGCAGCTTGTCAGGGGAGGGAAACACCATATATTTT	CASSLSGEGNTIYF
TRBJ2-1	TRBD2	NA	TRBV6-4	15	TGTGCCAGCAGCCCGACTAGCGGGAGATGGGGTGAGCAGTTCTTC	CASSPTSGRWGEQFF
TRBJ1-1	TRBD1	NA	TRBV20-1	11	TGCAGTGCTCAAGGACAGGGCCCAGCTTTCTTT	CSAQGQGPAFF
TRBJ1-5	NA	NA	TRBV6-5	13	TGTGCCAGCAGCTCACAGCGGGGTCAGCCCCAGCATTTT	CASSSQRGQPQHF
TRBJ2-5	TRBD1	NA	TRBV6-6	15	TGTGCCAGCAGCCGAGACAGGGGAAAGGGAGAGACCCAGTACTTC	CASSRDRGKGETQYF
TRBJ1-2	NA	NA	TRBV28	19	TGTGCCAGCAGAGCTTTCCGGAATTCCGCCAAACAGGGAAACTATGGCTACACCTTC	CASRAFRNSAKQGNYGYTF
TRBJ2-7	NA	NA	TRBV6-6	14	TGTGCCAGCAGTTTTGGAGGGTCCTACTACGAGCAGTACTTC	CASSFGGSYYEQYF
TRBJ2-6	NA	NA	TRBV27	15	TGTGCCAGCAGTTCCATCAACTCTGGGGCCAACGGCCTGACTTTC	CASSSINSGANGLTF
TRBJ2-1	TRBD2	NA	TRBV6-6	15	TGTGCCAGCAGTTACTCAGCGGGAGAGGGCAATGAGCAGTTCTTC	CASSYSAGEGNEQFF
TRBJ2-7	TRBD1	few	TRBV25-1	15	TGTGCCAGCAGTGCGACCGGGACAGGGCAGTACGAGCAGTACTTC	CASSATGTGQYEQYF
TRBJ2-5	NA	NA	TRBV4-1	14	TGCGCCAGCAGCCTCCGACGGGAAGTAGAGACCCAGTACTTC	CASSLRREVETQYF
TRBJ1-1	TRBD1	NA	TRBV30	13	TGTGCCTGGAGTTGGACAGGGAACACTGAAGCTTTCTTT	CAWSWTGNTEAFF
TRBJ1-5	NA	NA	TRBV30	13	TGTGCCTGGAGTCTTGTGGGGGGGCAACCCCAGCATTTT	CAWSLVGGQPQHF
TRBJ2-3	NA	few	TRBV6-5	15	TGTGCCAGCAGTTACTCGACTGGGAGGCTAGATACGCAGTATTTT	CASSYSTGRLDTQYF
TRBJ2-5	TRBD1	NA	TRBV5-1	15	TGCGCCAGCAGCTCCCCAGACAGGGTAGGGGAGACCCAGTACTTC	CASSSPDRVGETQYF
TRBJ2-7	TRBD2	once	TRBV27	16	TGTGCCAGCAGTCCCCTGGGAACTAGCGGGCCCCACGAGCAGTACTTC	CASSPLGTSGPHEQYF
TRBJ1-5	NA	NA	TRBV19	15	TGTGCCAGTAGCACGGTAGGAGGGTCCAATCAGCCCCAGCATTTT	CASSTVGGSNQPQHF
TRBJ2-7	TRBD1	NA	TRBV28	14	TGTGCCAGCAGTTCGGGACAGCGCTCCTACGAGCAGTACTTC	CASSSGQRSYEQYF
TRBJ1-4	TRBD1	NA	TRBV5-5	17	TGTGCCAGCGACCGAGATTTTACGACAGGGGGCGGTGAAAAACTGTTTTTT	CASDRDFTTGGGEKLFF
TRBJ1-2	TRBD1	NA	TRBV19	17	TGTGCCAGTAGTATAGATAAGGGGACAGGGGAGGACTATGGCTACACCTTC	CASSIDKGTGEDYGYTF
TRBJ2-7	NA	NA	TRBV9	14	TGTGCCAGCAGCGTAGGTAACAGGAAAAACGAGCAGTACTTC	CASSVGNRKNEQYF
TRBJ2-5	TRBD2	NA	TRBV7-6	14	TGTGCCAGCAGCACCCTAGCGGGAGCTGAGACCCAGTACTTC	CASSTLAGAETQYF
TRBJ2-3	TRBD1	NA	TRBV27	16	TGTGCCAGCAGGGCCACGACAGGGGCAGGGGGCGGTACGCAGTATTTT	CASRATTGAGGGTQYF
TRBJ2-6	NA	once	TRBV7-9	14	TGTGCCAGCAGCTTCCTCTCTGGGGCCAACGTCCTGACTTTC	CASSFLSGANVLTF
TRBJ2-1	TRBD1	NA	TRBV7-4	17	TGTGCCAGCAGCTTAGGACGACAGGGCGCGGACTACAATGAGCAGTTCTTC	CASSLGRQGADYNEQFF
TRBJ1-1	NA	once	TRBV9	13	TGTGCCAGCAGCGTAGGACAGGTGGAAAGAGCTTTCTTT	CASSVGQVERAFF